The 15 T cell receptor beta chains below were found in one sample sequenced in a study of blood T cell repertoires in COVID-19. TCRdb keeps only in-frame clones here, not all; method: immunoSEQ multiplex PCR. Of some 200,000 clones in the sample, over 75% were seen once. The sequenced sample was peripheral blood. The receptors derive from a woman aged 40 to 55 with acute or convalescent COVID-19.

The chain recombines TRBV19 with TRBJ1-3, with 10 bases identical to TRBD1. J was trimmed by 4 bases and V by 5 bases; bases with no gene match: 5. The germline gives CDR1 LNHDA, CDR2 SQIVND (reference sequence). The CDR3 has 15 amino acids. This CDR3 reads CASSQGTGVGNTIYF. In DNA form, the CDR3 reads TGTGCCAGTAGTCAAGGGACAGGGGTCGGAAACACCATATATTTT. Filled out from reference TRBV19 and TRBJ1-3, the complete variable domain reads DGGITQSPKYLFRKEGQNVTLSCEQNLNHDAMYWYRQDPGQGLRLIYYSQIVNDFQKGDIAEGYSVSREKKESFPLTVTSAQKNPTAFYLCASSQGTGVGNTIYFGEGSWLTVV.

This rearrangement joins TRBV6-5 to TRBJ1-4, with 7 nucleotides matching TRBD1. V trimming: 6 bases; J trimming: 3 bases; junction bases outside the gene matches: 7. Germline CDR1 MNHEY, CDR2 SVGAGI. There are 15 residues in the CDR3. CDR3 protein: CASSETGSSNEKLFF. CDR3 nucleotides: TGTGCCAGCAGCGAGACAGGGTCGTCTAATGAAAAACTGTTTTTT.

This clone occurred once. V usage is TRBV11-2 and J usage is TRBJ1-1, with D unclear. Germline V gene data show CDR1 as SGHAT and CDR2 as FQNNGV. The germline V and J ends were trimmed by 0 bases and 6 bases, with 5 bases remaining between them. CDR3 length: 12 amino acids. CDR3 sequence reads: CASSLDSPEAFF. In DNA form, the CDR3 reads TGTGCCAGCAGCTTAGACAGTCCTGAAGCTTTCTTT. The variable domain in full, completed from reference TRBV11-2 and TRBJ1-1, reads EAGVAQSPRYKIIEKRQSVAFWCNPISGHATLYWYQQILGQGPKLLIQFQNNGVVDDSQLPKDRFSAERLKGVDSTLKIQPAKLEDSAVYLCASSLDSPEAFFGQGTRLTVV.

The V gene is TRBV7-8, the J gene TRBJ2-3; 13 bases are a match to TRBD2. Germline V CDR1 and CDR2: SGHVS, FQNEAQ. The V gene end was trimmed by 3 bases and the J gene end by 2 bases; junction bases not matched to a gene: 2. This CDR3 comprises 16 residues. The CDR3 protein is CASSLGLAGNTDTQYF. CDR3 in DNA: TGTGCCAGCAGCTTGGGACTAGCGGGAAACACAGATACGCAGTATTTT.

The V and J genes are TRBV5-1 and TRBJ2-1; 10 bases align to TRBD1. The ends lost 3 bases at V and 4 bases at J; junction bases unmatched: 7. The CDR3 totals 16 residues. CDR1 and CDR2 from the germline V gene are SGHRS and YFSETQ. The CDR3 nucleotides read TGCGCCAGCAGCTATGCTGCGGACAGGGGGTACAATGAGCAGTTCTTC. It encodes CASSYAADRGYNEQFF.

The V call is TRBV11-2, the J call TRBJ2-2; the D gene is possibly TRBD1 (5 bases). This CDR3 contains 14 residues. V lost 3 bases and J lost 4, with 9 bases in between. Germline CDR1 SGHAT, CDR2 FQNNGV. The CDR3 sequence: CASSLGQTTGELFF. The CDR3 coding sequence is TGTGCCAGCAGCTTGGGGCAGACCACCGGGGAGCTGTTTTTT.

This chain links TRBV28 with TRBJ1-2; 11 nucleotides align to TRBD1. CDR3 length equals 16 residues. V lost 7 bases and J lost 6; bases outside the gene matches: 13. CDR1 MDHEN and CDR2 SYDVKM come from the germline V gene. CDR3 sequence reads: CASTSTWTGGGDGYTF. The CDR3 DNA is TGTGCCAGCACCTCAACCTGGACAGGGGGCGGGGATGGCTACACCTTC.

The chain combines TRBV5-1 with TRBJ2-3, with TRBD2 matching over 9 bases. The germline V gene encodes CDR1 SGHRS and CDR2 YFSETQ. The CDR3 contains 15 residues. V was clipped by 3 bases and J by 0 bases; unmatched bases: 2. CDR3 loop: CASSSGLASTDTQYF. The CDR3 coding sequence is TGCGCCAGCAGCTCGGGACTAGCAAGCACAGATACGCAGTATTTT.

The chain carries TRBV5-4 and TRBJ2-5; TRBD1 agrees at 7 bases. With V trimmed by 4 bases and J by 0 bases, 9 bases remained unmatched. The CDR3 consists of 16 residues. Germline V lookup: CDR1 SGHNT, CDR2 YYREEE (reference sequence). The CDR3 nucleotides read TGTGCCAGCAGCCCTGTAGCAGGGGGAAACCAAGAGACCCAGTACTTC. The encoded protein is CASSPVAGGNQETQYF.

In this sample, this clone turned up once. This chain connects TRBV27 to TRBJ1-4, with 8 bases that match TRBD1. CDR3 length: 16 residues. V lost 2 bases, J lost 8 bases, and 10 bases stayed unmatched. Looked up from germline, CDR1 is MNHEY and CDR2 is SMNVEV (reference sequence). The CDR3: CASSLRQGALEEKLFF. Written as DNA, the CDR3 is TGTGCCAGCAGTTTACGGCAGGGGGCCTTGGAGGAAAAACTGTTTTTT. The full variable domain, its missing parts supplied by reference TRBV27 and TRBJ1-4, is EAQVTQNPRYLITVTGKKLTVTCSQNMNHEYMSWYRQDPGLGLRQIYYSMNVEVTDKGDVPEGYKVSRKEKRNFPLILESPSPNQTSLYFCASSLRQGALEEKLFFGSGTQLSVL.

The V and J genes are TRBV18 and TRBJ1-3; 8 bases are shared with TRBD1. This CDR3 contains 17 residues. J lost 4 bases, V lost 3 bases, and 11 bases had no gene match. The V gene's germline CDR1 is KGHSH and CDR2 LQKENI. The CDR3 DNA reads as TGTGCCAGCTCACCCCCGGACAGGGTAGTCGCGGGAAACACCATATATTTT. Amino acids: CASSPPDRVVAGNTIYF.

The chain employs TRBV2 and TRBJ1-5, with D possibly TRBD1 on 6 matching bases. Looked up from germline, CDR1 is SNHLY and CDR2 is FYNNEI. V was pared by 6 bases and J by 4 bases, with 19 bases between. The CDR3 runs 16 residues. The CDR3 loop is CASSSRSDRPNQPQHF. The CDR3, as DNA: TGTGCCAGCAGCTCCCGTTCAGACAGGCCGAATCAGCCCCAGCATTTT.

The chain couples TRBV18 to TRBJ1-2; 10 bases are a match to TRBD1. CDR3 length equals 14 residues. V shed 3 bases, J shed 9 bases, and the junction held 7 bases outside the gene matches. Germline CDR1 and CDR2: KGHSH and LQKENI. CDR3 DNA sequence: TGTGCCAGCTCACCGGGACAGGGGCTAAGTAGCTACACCTTC. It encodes CASSPGQGLSSYTF.

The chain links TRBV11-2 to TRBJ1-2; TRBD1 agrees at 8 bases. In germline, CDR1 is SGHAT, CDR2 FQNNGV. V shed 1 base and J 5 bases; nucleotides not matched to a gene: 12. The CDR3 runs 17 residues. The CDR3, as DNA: TGTGCCAGCAGCTTAGTAGGGCAGGGGGCATACCTATATGGCTACACCTTC. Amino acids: CASSLVGQGAYLYGYTF.

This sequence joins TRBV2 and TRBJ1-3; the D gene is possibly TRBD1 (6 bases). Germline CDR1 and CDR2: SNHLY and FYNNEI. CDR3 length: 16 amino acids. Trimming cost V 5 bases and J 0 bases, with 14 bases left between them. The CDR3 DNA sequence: TGTGCCAGCAGTCATCAGGACAGAGCCTCTGGAAACACCATATATTTT. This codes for CASSHQDRASGNTIYF.